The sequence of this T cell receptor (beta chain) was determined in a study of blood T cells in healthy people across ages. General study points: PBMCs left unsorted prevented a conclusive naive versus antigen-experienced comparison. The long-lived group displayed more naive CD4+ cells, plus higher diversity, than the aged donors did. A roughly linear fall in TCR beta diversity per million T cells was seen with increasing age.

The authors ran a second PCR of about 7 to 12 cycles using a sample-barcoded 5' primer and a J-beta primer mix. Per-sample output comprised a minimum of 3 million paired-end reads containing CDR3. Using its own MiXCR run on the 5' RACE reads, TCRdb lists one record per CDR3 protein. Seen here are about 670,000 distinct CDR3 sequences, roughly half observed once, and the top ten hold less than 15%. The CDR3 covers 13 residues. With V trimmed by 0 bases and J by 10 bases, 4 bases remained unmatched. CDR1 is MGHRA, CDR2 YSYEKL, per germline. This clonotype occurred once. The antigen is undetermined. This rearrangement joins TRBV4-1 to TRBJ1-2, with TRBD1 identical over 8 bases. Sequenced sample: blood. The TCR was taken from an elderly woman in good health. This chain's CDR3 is CASSQERTGSYTF. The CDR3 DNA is TGCGCCAGCAGCCAAGAAAGGACAGGGTCCTACACCTTC.